The sequence of this TCR beta chain was determined in a study of cytomegalovirus exposure and HLA in healthy donors (TCRdb year 2017). Context from the whole study: According to an earlier analysis of 550 to 700 of the donors, roughly 180 million T cells yielded over 90 million unique TCR beta sequences and 276 Gb of sequence data. Roughly 300 gigabases of sequencing data and some 85 million unique TCR sequences were included in an early release covering several hundred HLA-typed donors. Of the 300 to 500 genotyped donors, approximately 80% were placed in the genetic ancestry cluster associated with self-reported Caucasian donors. The study aimed to test whether cataloging public T cell receptors could reveal signatures of past pathogen exposure. The study profiled the T cell repertoires of hundreds of subjects by immunosequencing and related them to cytomegalovirus serostatus. In addition to the first cohort of approximately 670 subjects, a separate validation cohort of approximately 130 different subjects was used. To predict cytomegalovirus infection status, the study combined high-throughput TCR immunosequencing, statistical association of individual TCRs with disease status, and machine learning. A later analysis re-examined previously published TCR beta repertoires from hundreds of donors and added high-resolution HLA genotyping to investigate patterns of TCR occurrence. Rather than using new phenotypic data, the later analysis identified candidate immune exposures from TCR beta sequences and from how often those sequences occurred across donors. An earlier analysis of 450 to 750 of the donors used high-throughput TCR beta sequencing to judge whether each TCR beta V gene segment behaved as functional or pseudogenic. Donor age, sex, ethnicity and CMV serostatus were compiled together with the repertoire data. Genome-wide SNP genotypes for about 60% of the 666 donors were used in a later genetic analysis, which treated that subset as a discovery cohort. All discovery cohort repertoires had been generated on a single sequencing platform. Class I and class II HLA loci were covered by the typing at four-digit resolution. Typing coverage varied by locus: roughly 629-640 donors for A, B, C, DRB1 and DQB1; more than 500 for DQA1; over 600 for DPA1; under 490 for DPB1. Five DR-DQ haplotypes were handled as single units for association and clustering because linkage in the cohort was strong. Among roughly 370 genotyped donors of the cohort, an average of approximately 240,000 unique TCR beta nucleotide sequences were sequenced per donor, roughly a sixth of them non-productive.

The receptor library was made with the immunoSEQ multiplex PCR assay. A mixture of 60 forward primers for TCR Vbeta segments and 13 reverse primers for TCR Jbeta segments was used in the multiplex PCR. The CDR3 region of rearranged TCR beta genes was amplified from genomic DNA with a multiplex PCR assay. Amplified TCR beta libraries were sequenced as 87-base-pair reads on the Illumina HiSeq System. Per the authors' processing: A later analysis counted about 80 million unique TCR beta chains across the 666 repertoires, and roughly 11 million of these chains were shared by at least two donors. Raw reads were error-corrected and collapsed into unique sequences by a nearest-neighbor algorithm in which closely related sequences were merged to remove PCR and sequencing errors. CDR3 sequences were aligned to IMGT reference sequences to assign V, D and J gene segments. Each retained sequence needed at least a six-nucleotide match to both a V gene segment and a J gene segment. Rearrangements were classified as productive when the CDR3 lacked stop codons and remained in frame with V and J, and all other rearrangements were classified as non-productive. CDR3 was defined according to IMGT convention as the region running from the second conserved V-encoded cysteine to the conserved J-encoded phenylalanine. In an earlier analysis of approximately 500 of the donors, sequences lacking an unambiguous match to a single V gene segment were excluded. An earlier analysis of 587 of the donors called V segments functional above 56.7% productive rearrangements and segregating when the between-donor standard deviation exceeded 5%. A statistical classification framework was built for diagnosing cytomegalovirus status from the catalog of TCR beta chain sequences. In a later analysis, TCR nucleotide sequences were compared against IMGT/GENE-DB human TR gene sequences so that V and J genes could be assigned. In a later analysis, CDR3 sequences and most-parsimonious VDJ recombination scenarios were assigned using the TCRdist pipeline. In a later analysis, each TCR beta chain was defined by its CDR3 amino acid sequence together with its V-gene family, and reads lacking a unique V-gene family were excluded. A later analysis removed roughly 590 highly shared, low-generation-probability nucleotide sequences to deal with suspected cross-contamination and a sequencing artifact. A later analysis calculated a clonal expansion index for each public chain from normalized within-repertoire ranks of inferred template counts. Generation probabilities in a later analysis came from a VDJ recombination model fitted to out-of-frame rearrangements, and those results were checked against IGoR. Hypergeometric tests were used in a later analysis to score TCR-TCR, TCR-HLA and TCR-CMV co-occurrence, with a repertoire-size bias correction applied to the TCR pairs. In a later analysis, false discovery rates were estimated by permuting HLA or CMV assignments 20 times. A later analysis grouped co-occurring TCRs with DBSCAN, adding TCRdist sequence similarity when clustering within HLA-allele-positive subsets. Co-occurrence clustering excluded repertoires with fewer than 30,000 or more than 120,000 public chains, plus five with anomalous nucleotide sharing. In TCRdb, the immuneACCESS table is reduced to in-frame sequences with V and J assigned. These tables do not hold every clone; where another copy was compared, an unresolved V gene accounts for under half, and the others remain unexplained. V, J and clone size reflect that table, while D and trimming were determined from the DNA. The sample contains 200,000 to 250,000 clones, approximately 68% of them found a single time. The ten largest clones capture 1.5% to 2% of the sample.

As concerns this clone: The specificity of this receptor is unknown. One base away there is no much larger clone; base qualities are not given.

The cohort comprised some 700 healthy bone marrow donors. Cohort members were all nominally healthy when sampled, although unrecorded immune exposures were likely present. The donor tested CMV seronegative, placing the donor among the 350 or so seronegative members of the cohort. Every donor gave a peripheral blood sample, and the peripheral blood mononuclear cells from that sample were used for TCR beta sequencing. The Qiagen DNeasy Blood Extraction Kit was used to extract genomic DNA from the blood cell samples. Paper-wide results and their limitations: Compared with equally common non-associated chains, HLA-associated TCR beta chains in a later analysis were more clonally expanded and had lower generation probabilities. The cohort was sequenced for TCR beta chains only, and without alpha or paired-chain data the features that could be detected were limited. The only immune exposure information available for the cohort was CMV serostatus. Because some donors lacked HLA typing at each locus, the association tests relied only on the typed subset. An earlier analysis of some 560 of the donors showed that most TCR beta V segments appeared in productive rearrangements either about 87% or about 30% of the time, which broadly matched IMGT annotations. The classifier was reported to diagnose cytomegalovirus status with high specificity and sensitivity in both the original cohort and the validation cohort. A group of highly shared sequence variants was considered likely to be a technical artifact of the sequencing pipeline. Most TCR sequences were seen in very few donors, while some public TCRs were found in many individuals. A later analysis found that most CMV-associated TCR beta chains appeared HLA-restricted, with HLA associations seemingly driven largely by CMV exposure. When HLA alleles, especially DR and DQ, strongly co-occurred, TCR associations were difficult to assign to individual alleles. According to a later analysis, TCR association rates differed among HLA loci, with DRB1 alleles showing the most associated TCRs and HLA-C alleles showing the fewest. According to a later analysis, parvovirus B19, influenza, CMV and Epstein-Barr virus appeared linked to several top co-occurrence clusters. Linkage disequilibrium might explain the correlated functional status among segregating V segments, but an unknown experimental factor could not be ruled out. The 87-base-pair reads could not distinguish some IMGT-functional V segments, including TRBV6-2 and TRBV6-3, so those segments were excluded. A total of about 180 TCR beta chains were listed by the study as associated with cytomegalovirus. In vitro tests confirmed that a few of the cytomegalovirus-associated TCR beta chains recognize cytomegalovirus antigens. Because counts were too low, seventeen rarely observed V segments, including chromosome 9 orphons, were excluded from the earlier analysis of roughly 580 of the donors. V-gene and J-gene trimming of TCR beta chains was associated with a missense DCLRE1C variant in a later genetic analysis, and the association was replicated in an independent cohort. Roughly uniform sequencing depth across donors was assumed in presence/absence analyses, although this assumption may not hold. A further reported finding was that TCR beta sequences accurately predicted the HLA-A and HLA-B alleles for most subjects in the first cohort. The authors suggested that the approach could potentially be generalized to other disease states and immunological phenotypes. Compared with the roughly 720-donor mean, donors in an Asian-associated ancestry cluster had fewer N-insertions in productive TCRs, according to a later genetic analysis. At a false discovery rate of 0.05, a later analysis linked some 17,000 TCR beta sequences to specific HLA alleles.

The CDR3 runs 15 amino acids, cysteine and phenylalanine included. Only the CDR3 DNA stays, 45 bases, in frame from base 1. Relative to germline, V is missing 3 bases and J is missing 5 bases, with 8 bases of the junction outside any gene match. CDR1 and CDR2, per the germline V gene, are SGHNT and YENEEA. The rearranged chain carries TRBV11-3 and TRBJ1-2; 8 middle bases align to TRBD1. This sequence originates from a woman in her twenties or thirties in good health and CMV-seronegative. Sequenced: PBMCs. The DNA sequence is TGTGCCAGCAGCTTGGTCGGACAGGGCGGGTATGGCTACACCTTC. Its translation reads: CASSLVGQGGYGYTF.